This is a list of T cell receptor beta chains from one sample in a study of T cells in Graves' hyperthyroidism and ophthalmopathy. One entry per CDR3 protein results from TCRdb running MiXCR on the multiplex PCR reads. The sample records around 600,000 distinct CDR3 sequences, 13% to 15% being singletons. Sequenced: blood. The receptor set was obtained from a woman aged 45 to 65 with Graves' ophthalmopathy. Each CDR3 is given with its conserved first and last residue. Fields, in order: J gene, V gene, D gene, CDR3 protein. A D gene is named only where the DNA matches it firmly.

j_gene: TRBJ2-5; v_gene: TRBV7-2; d_gene: TRBD2; CDR3aa: CASSLAVRAGGLETQYF
j_gene: TRBJ2-1; v_gene: TRBV2; d_gene: NA; CDR3aa: CASSAQYYNEQFF
j_gene: TRBJ1-5; v_gene: TRBV7-6; d_gene: NA; CDR3aa: CASSPTGGDQPQHF
j_gene: TRBJ1-6; v_gene: TRBV27; d_gene: NA; CDR3aa: CASSLYGSPLHF
j_gene: TRBJ1-1; v_gene: TRBV10-1; d_gene: NA; CDR3aa: CASRGVGHRNTEAFF
j_gene: TRBJ2-3; v_gene: TRBV7-2; d_gene: TRBD2; CDR3aa: CASSPKVAGGMWSTDTQYF
j_gene: TRBJ2-7; v_gene: TRBV3-2; d_gene: NA; CDR3aa: CASSQSRRLAGGPYEQYF
j_gene: TRBJ2-5; v_gene: TRBV19; d_gene: NA; CDR3aa: CATGTPPQETQYF
j_gene: TRBJ1-6; v_gene: TRBV20-1; d_gene: TRBD1; CDR3aa: CSARTGGGNSPLHF
j_gene: TRBJ1-6; v_gene: TRBV15; d_gene: NA; CDR3aa: CATSRDTVLRSSHSPLHF
j_gene: TRBJ2-5; v_gene: TRBV15; d_gene: NA; CDR3aa: CATSKHRGGQETQYF
j_gene: TRBJ1-5; v_gene: TRBV6-5; d_gene: TRBD1; CDR3aa: CASSYPRQGPSNQPQHF
j_gene: TRBJ2-5; v_gene: TRBV20-1; d_gene: NA; CDR3aa: CSARDRPGRETQYF
j_gene: TRBJ1-3; v_gene: TRBV7-8; d_gene: NA; CDR3aa: CASSSLRQASSGNTIYF